This TCR beta chain came from a study of OX40 agonist ivuxolimab in advanced cancers. Study information: Patient treatment consisted of intravenous ivuxolimab administration every 2 weeks at 0.01 to 10 mg/kg. The group had a mean age of about 64 years, ranged from 23 to 79, and was 82.7% male. Study-wide findings and caveats: Antigen targets of the expanded peripheral T cells went undetermined.

V lost 6 bases and J lost 0, with 12 bases in between. The germline CDR1 and CDR2 sequences are GTSNPN and SVGIG (reference sequence). The CDR3 has 13 residues. Profiled with immunoSEQ multiplex PCR; TCRdb holds only in-frame clones, not every one. This sample has approximately 67,000 clones, with around 81% found just once. As regards this clone: What it binds is unknown.

The TCR originated in an adult with an advanced solid tumor such as melanoma, head and neck, liver or kidney cancer. Sequenced here: CD4+ or CD8+ T cells sorted from blood, sampled in a trial of the OX40 agonist ivuxolimab. V and J are TRBV30 and TRBJ2-7, with D perhaps matching TRBD2 (5 bases). CDR3 DNA: TGTGCCTGTATAGCGCCGAGCTCCTACGAGCAGTACTTC. Protein product: CACIAPSSYEQYF.